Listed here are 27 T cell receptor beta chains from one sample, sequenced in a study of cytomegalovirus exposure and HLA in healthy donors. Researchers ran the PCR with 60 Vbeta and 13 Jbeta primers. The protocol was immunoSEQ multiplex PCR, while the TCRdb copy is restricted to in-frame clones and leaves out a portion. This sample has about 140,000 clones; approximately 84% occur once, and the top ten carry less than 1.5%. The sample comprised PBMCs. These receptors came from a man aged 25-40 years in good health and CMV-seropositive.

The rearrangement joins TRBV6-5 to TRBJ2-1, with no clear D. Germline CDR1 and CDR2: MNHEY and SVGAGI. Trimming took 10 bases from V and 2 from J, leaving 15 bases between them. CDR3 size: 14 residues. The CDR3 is CATDPPGPYNEQFF. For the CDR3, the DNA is TGTGCCACCGATCCACCGGGTCCCTACAATGAGCAGTTCTTC.

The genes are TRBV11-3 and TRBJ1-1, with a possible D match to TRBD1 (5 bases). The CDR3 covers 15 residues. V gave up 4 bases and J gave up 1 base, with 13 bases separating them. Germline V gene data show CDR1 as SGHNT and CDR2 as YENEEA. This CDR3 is CASSSTGLWNTEAFF. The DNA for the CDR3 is TGTGCCAGCAGCTCAACGGGACTCTGGAACACTGAAGCTTTCTTT.

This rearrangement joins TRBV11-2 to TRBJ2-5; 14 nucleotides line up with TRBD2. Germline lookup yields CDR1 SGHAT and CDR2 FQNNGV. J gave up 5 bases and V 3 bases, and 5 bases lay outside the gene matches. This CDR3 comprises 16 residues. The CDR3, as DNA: TGTGCCAGCAGCTTCGGGACTAGCGGGGGAGGGGAGACCCAGTACTTC. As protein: CASSFGTSGGGETQYF.

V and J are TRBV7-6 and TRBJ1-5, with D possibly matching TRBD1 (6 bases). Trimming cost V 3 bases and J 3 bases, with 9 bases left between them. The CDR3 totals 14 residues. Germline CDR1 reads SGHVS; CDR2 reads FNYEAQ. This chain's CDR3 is CASSLTGINQPQHF. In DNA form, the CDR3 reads TGTGCCAGCAGCTTGACAGGAATCAATCAGCCCCAGCATTTT.

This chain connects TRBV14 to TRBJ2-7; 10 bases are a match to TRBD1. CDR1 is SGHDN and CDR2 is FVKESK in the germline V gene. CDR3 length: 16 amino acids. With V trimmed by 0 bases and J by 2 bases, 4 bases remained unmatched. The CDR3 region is CASSQDPGQGTYEQYF. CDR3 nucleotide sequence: TGTGCCAGCAGCCAAGACCCGGGACAGGGGACCTACGAGCAGTACTTC.

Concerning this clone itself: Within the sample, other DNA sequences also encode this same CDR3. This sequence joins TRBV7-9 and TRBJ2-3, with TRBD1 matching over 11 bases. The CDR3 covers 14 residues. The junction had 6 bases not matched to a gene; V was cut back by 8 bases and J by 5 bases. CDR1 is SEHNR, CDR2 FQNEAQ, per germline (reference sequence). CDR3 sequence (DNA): TGTGCCAGCCTTTGGACAGGGGGCGAAGATACGCAGTATTTT. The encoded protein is CASLWTGGEDTQYF. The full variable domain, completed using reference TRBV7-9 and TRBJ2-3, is DTGVSQNPRHKITKRGQNVTFRCDPISEHNRLYWYRQTLGQGPEFLTYFQNEAQLEKSRLLSDRFSAERPKGSFSTLEIQRTEQGDSAMYLCASLWTGGEDTQYFGPGTRLTVL.

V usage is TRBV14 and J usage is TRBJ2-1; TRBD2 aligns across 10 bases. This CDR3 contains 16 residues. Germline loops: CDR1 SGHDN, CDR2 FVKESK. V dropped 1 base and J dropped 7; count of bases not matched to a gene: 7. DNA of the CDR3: TGTGCCAGCAGCCAAGTCGGGCTAGCGGGAGTTAATGAGCAGTTCTTC. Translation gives CASSQVGLAGVNEQFF.

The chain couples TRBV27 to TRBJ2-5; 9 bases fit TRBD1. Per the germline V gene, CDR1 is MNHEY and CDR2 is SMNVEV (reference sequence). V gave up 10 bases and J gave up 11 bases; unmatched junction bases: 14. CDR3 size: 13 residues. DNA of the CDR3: TGTGCCACCTCCGGGACAGGGTTATTAACGCAGTACTTC. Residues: CATSGTGLLTQYF.

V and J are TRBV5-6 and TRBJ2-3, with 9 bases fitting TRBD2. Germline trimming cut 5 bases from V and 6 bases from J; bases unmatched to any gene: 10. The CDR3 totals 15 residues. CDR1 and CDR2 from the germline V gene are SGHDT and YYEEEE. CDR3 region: CASSRPGLAGDTQYF. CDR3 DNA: TGTGCCAGCAGTCGACCGGGACTAGCAGGGGATACGCAGTATTTT.

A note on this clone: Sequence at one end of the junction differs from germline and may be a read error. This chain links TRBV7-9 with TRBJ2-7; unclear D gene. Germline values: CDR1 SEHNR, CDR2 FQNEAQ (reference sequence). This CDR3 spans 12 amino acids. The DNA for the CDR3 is TGTGCCAGCAGCTTATCCTCCCACGAGCAGTACTTC. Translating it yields CASSLSSHEQYF.

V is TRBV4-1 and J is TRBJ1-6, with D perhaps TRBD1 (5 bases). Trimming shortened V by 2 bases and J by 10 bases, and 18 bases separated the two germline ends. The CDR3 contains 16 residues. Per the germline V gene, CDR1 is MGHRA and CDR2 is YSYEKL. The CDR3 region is CASSQYAGWEDSPLHF. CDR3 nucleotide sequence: TGCGCCAGCAGCCAATACGCAGGGTGGGAAGACTCACCCCTCCACTTT.

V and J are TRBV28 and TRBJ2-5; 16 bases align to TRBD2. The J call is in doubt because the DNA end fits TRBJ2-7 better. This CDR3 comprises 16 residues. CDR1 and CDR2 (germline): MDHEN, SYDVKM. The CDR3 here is CASSLEGLAGGDEQYF. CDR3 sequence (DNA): TGTGCCAGCAGTTTAGAGGGACTAGCGGGAGGGGACGAGCAGTACTTC.

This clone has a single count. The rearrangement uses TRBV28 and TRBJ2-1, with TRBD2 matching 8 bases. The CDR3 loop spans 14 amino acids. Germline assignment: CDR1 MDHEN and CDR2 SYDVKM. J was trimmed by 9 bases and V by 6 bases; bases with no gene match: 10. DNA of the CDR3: TGTGCCAGCAGCGGACGCGGGAGGAGCCCTGAGCAGTTCTTC. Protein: CASSGRGRSPEQFF.

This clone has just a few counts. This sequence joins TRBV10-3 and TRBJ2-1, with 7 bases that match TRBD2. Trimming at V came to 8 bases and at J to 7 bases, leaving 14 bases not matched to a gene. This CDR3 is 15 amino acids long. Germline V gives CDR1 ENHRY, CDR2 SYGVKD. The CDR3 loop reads CAIGVSVSGGNEQFF. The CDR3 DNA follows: TGTGCCATCGGCGTGTCGGTCTCCGGGGGGAATGAGCAGTTCTTC.

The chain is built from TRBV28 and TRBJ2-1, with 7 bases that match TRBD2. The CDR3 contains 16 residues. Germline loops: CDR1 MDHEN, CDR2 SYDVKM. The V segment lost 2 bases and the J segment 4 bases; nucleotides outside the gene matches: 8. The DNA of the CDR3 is TGTGCCAGCAGTTTAGATGGGAGGGGCGCATACAATGAGCAGTTCTTC. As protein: CASSLDGRGAYNEQFF.

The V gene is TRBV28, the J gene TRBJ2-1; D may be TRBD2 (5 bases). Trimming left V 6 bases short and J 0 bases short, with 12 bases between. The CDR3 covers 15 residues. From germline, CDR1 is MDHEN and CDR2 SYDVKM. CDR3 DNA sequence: TGTGCCAGCAGCAATCCCGGAGGCTCCTACAATGAGCAGTTCTTC. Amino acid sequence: CASSNPGGSYNEQFF.

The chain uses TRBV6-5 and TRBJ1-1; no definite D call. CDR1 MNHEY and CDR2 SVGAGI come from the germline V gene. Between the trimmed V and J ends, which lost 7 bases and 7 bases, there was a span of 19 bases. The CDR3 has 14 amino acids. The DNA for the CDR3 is TGTGCCAGCATCCCGGGATCCCGCCCGGGTGAAGCTTTCTTT. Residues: CASIPGSRPGEAFF.

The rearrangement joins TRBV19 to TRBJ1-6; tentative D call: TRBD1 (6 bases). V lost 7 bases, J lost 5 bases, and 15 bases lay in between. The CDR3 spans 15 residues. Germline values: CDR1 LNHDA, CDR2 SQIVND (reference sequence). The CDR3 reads CASNAGTRHNSPLHF. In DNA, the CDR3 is TGTGCCAGTAATGCCGGGACAAGACATAATTCACCCCTCCACTTT. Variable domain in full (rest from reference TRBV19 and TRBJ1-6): DGGITQSPKYLFRKEGQNVTLSCEQNLNHDAMYWYRQDPGQGLRLIYYSQIVNDFQKGDIAEGYSVSREKKESFPLTVTSAQKNPTAFYLCASNAGTRHNSPLHFGNGTRLTVT.

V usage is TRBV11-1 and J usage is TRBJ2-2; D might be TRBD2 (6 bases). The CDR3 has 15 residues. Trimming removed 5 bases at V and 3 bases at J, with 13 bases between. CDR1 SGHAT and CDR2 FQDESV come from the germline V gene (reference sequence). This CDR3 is CASSRRRADTGELFF. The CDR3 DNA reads TGTGCCAGCAGCCGTCGGAGGGCGGACACCGGGGAGCTGTTTTTT.

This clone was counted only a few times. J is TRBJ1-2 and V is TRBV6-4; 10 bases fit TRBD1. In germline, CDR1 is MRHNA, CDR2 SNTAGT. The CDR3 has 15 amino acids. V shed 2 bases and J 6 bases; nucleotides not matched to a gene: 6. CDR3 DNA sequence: TGTGCCAGCAGTGACGGGGGACAGGGGATGGATGGCTACACCTTC. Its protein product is CASSDGGQGMDGYTF.

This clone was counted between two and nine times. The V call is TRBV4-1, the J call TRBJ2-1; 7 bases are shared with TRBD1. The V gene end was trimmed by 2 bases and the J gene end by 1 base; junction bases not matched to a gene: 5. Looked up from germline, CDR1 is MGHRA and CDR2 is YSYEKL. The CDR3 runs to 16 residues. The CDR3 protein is CASSQHQGDSYNEQFF. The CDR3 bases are TGCGCCAGCAGCCAACATCAGGGGGATTCCTACAATGAGCAGTTCTTC.

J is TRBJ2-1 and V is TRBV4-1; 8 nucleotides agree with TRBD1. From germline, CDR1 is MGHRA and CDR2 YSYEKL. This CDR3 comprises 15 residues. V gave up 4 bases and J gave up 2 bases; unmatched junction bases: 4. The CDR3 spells CASSPGQGTYNEQFF. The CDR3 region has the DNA TGCGCCAGCAGCCCAGGACAGGGAACCTACAATGAGCAGTTCTTC.

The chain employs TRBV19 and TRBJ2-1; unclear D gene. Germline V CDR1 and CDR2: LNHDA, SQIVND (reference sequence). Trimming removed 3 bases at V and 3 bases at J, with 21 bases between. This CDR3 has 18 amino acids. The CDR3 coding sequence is TGTGCCAGTAGTATTTCCCCCCCGAGGAGAACTTACTACAATGAGCAGTTCTTC. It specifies CASSISPPRRTYYNEQFF.

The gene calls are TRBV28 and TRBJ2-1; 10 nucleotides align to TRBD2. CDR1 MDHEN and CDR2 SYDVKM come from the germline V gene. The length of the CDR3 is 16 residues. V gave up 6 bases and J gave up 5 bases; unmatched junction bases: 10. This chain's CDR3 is CASSPLSGRRNNEQFF. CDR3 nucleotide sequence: TGTGCCAGCAGCCCCCTTAGCGGGAGGAGGAACAATGAGCAGTTCTTC.

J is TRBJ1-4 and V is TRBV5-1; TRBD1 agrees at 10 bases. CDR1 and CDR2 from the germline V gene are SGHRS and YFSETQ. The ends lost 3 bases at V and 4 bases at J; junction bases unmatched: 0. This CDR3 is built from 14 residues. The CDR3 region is CASSWDRGNEKLFF. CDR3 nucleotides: TGCGCCAGCAGCTGGGACAGGGGTAATGAAAAACTGTTTTTT.

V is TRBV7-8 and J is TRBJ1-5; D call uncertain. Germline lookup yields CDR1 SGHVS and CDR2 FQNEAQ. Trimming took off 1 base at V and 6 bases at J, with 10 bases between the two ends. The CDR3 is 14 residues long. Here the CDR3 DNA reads TGTGCCAGCAGCTTAGTCGCGTCGTTTCAGCCCCAGCATTTT. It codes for CASSLVASFQPQHF.

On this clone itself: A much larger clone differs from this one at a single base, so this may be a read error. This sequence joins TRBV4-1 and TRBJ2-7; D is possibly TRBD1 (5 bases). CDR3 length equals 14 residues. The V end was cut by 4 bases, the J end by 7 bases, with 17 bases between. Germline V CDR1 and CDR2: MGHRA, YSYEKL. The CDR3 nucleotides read TGCGCCAGCAGCCCTTATGGGGCCTCCGGGGAGCAGTACTTC. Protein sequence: CASSPYGASGEQYF.